Listed here are 20 T cell receptor beta chains from one sample, sequenced in a study of vaccination effects on CD4 cells after COVID-19. Before any sequencing was done, the ViraFEST assay used viral peptide pools to expand antigen-specific CD4+ T cells. Isolating CD4+ T cells followed approximately 11 days of culture. Participants completed two doses of the BNT162b2 or mRNA-1273 vaccine. These receptors' targets are unknown. Clones were read by immunoSEQ multiplex PCR, and TCRdb kept only the in-frame ones, dropping some. The repertoire holds 25,000 to 30,000 clones, with roughly 85% as singletons. The sample here was CD4+ T cells from PBMCs cultured with SARS-CoV-2 spike peptides, taken after COVID-19 vaccination. Source of these receptors: a human donor who received a COVID-19 vaccine. Some clones in this sample may be carry-over from other donors' samples.

This clone appeared a few times. Other DNA sequences in this sample translate to the same CDR3. This CDR3 is CASSLGGWDNEQFF. The CDR3 DNA reads TGTGCCAGCAGCTTGGGGGGATGGGACAATGAGCAGTTCTTC. V is TRBV5-6 and J is TRBJ2-1; D call uncertain. CDR3 length equals 14 residues. V lost 0 bases and J 5 bases, leaving 9 bases between the germline ends. CDR1 is SGHDT and CDR2 is YYEEEE in the germline V gene.

The gene calls are TRBV18 and TRBJ1-1; tentative D call: TRBD1 (5 bases). Trimming took 5 bases from V and 2 from J, leaving 30 bases between them. The CDR3 length is 20 residues. Germline V lookup: CDR1 KGHSH, CDR2 LQKENI. The CDR3 spells CASSTHAPGTVLGVNTEAFF. The CDR3 DNA reads as TGTGCCAGCTCAACTCACGCACCCGGGACGGTCCTTGGGGTTAACACTGAAGCTTTCTTT.

This chain joins TRBV6-5 and TRBJ1-4; D may be TRBD1 (6 bases). V was trimmed by 4 bases and J by 1 base, leaving 10 bases between them. Germline V gives CDR1 MNHEY, CDR2 SVGAGI. This CDR3 is built from 15 residues. The CDR3 DNA reads TGTGCCAGCAGTTCAACAGGGCTAACTAATGAAAAACTGTTTTTT. Amino acids: CASSSTGLTNEKLFF.

This clone was found once. This sequence joins TRBV5-1 and TRBJ1-1; no reliable D call. V lost 0 bases and J 1 base, leaving 13 bases between the germline ends. The CDR3 length is 16 residues. Germline loops: CDR1 SGHRS, CDR2 YFSETQ. In DNA, the CDR3 is TGCGCCAGCAGCTTGGAAACGCCGGGAAGGAACACTGAAGCTTTCTTT. It codes for CASSLETPGRNTEAFF. The variable domain in full, completed from reference TRBV5-1 and TRBJ1-1, reads KAGVTQTPRYLIKTRGQQVTLSCSPISGHRSVSWYQQTPGQGLQFLFEYFSETQRNKGNFPGRFSGRQFSNSRSEMNVSTLELGDSALYLCASSLETPGRNTEAFFGQGTRLTVV.

The rearrangement joins TRBV7-2 to TRBJ2-5; 8 positions match TRBD2. Germline CDR1 SGHTA, CDR2 FQGNSA. The V gene end was trimmed by 1 base and the J gene end by 5 bases; junction bases not matched to a gene: 9. This CDR3 region has 16 residues. Here the CDR3 reads CASSLDSRGVRETQYF. In nucleotides, the CDR3 is TGTGCCAGCAGCTTAGATTCGCGGGGGGTCCGGGAGACCCAGTACTTC.

The chain is built from TRBV10-2 and TRBJ2-5, with D possibly TRBD2 on 5 matching bases. Trimming stripped 8 bases from V and 5 bases from J, with 18 bases between. The CDR3 has 14 residues. CDR1 is WSHSY, CDR2 SAAADI, per germline. The CDR3 DNA reads as TGCGCCAGCGACCGCTCGGGGTATGGGGAGACCCAGTACTTC. It codes for CASDRSGYGETQYF.

This chain connects TRBV27 to TRBJ1-2, with 7 bases aligning to TRBD1. V trimming: 5 bases; J trimming: 0 bases; junction bases outside the gene matches: 3. The CDR3 covers 14 residues. Germline V gives CDR1 MNHEY, CDR2 SMNVEV (reference sequence). CDR3 residues: CASSGGTANYGYTF. The CDR3 DNA follows: TGTGCCAGCAGTGGGGGGACAGCTAACTATGGCTACACCTTC.

This clone has a handful of counts. The chain carries TRBV4-2 and TRBJ1-3; D may be TRBD1 (6 bases). The CDR3 extends over 17 amino acids. Germline V lookup: CDR1 LGHNA, CDR2 YNFKEQ. V lost 0 bases to trimming and J lost 0 bases, with 12 bases between them. CDR3 sequence reads: CASSQDGRGHSGNTIYF. In nucleotides, the CDR3 is TGTGCCAGCAGCCAAGATGGGCGGGGGCACTCTGGAAACACCATATATTTT.

This clone was seen just once. The chain links TRBV7-2 to TRBJ1-1; 9 bases align to TRBD1. The ends lost 5 bases at V and 3 bases at J; junction bases unmatched: 7. Germline-derived CDR1 and CDR2 are SGHTA and FQGNSA. This CDR3 is built from 15 residues. CDR3 coding DNA: TGTGCCAGCAGCCTCACAGGGGGCGCTTACACTGAAGCTTTCTTT. Translation: CASSLTGGAYTEAFF. Full variable domain (outside the CDR3, taken from reference TRBV7-2 and TRBJ1-1): GAGVSQSPSNKVTEKGKDVELRCDPISGHTALYWYRQSLGQGLEFLIYFQGNSAPDKSGLPSDRFSAERTGGSVSTLTIQRTQQEDSAVYLCASSLTGGAYTEAFFGQGTRLTVV.

This chain connects TRBV28 to TRBJ1-5; D ambiguous. Per the germline V gene, CDR1 is MDHEN and CDR2 is SYDVKM. V gave up 8 bases and J gave up 4 bases, with 9 bases separating them. This CDR3 contains 12 residues. CDR3 amino acids: CASYEENQPQHF. CDR3 nucleotides: TGTGCCAGCTACGAAGAAAATCAGCCCCAGCATTTT.

The genes are TRBV5-8 and TRBJ2-1; D tentatively reads TRBD1 or TRBD2 (6 bases each). CDR1 is SGHTS, CDR2 YDEGEE, per germline. CDR3 length: 14 residues. The V end was cut by 0 bases, the J end by 9 bases, with 13 bases between. The CDR3 here is CASSLVQGGVEQFF. Written as DNA, the CDR3 is TGTGCCAGCAGCTTGGTACAGGGAGGCGTTGAGCAGTTCTTC. Full variable domain (outside the CDR3, taken from reference TRBV5-8 and TRBJ2-1): EAGVTQSPTHLIKTRGQQATLRCSPISGHTSVYWYQQALGLGLQFLLWYDEGEERNRGNFPPRFSGRQFPNYSSELNVNALELEDSALYLCASSLVQGGVEQFFGPGTRLTVL.

The chain has TRBV7-8 and TRBJ1-3; TRBD1 aligns across 9 bases. This CDR3 has 15 amino acids. CDR1 is SGHVS and CDR2 is FQNEAQ in the germline V gene. J lost 4 bases, V lost 5 bases, and 6 bases had no gene match. The CDR3 is CASSTTGGLGNTIYF. Here the CDR3 DNA reads TGTGCCAGCAGCACCACAGGGGGCTTAGGAAACACCATATATTTT.

This rearrangement joins TRBV7-6 to TRBJ2-1; D is undetermined. V was trimmed by 5 bases and J by 0 bases, leaving 14 bases between them. The CDR3 is made up of 16 amino acids. CDR1 and CDR2 (germline): SGHVS, FNYEAQ. For the CDR3, the DNA is TGTGCCAGCAGCGTCCGAAGCGCCGGCTCCTACAATGAGCAGTTCTTC. Its translation: CASSVRSAGSYNEQFF.

The chain couples TRBV7-3 to TRBJ2-1, with D unclear. The germline V gene encodes CDR1 SGHTA and CDR2 FQGTGA. V was trimmed by 6 bases and J by 0 bases, leaving 12 bases between them. The CDR3 covers 15 residues. CDR3 nucleotide sequence: TGTGCCAGCAGTCCCGCGGCGGCCTCCTACAATGAGCAGTTCTTC. The encoded protein is CASSPAAASYNEQFF.

The genes are TRBV5-1 and TRBJ2-3; TRBD2 matches 7 bases. The CDR3 consists of 15 residues. CDR1 is SGHRS and CDR2 is YFSETQ in the germline V gene. Unmatched junction bases numbered 7, after V lost 2 bases and J lost 4 bases. CDR3 protein: CASSFGGLNADTQYF. The CDR3 DNA reads as TGCGCCAGCAGCTTCGGGGGGTTGAATGCAGATACGCAGTATTTT.

This clone appeared a few times. The rearrangement joins TRBV6-2 or TRBV6-3 to TRBJ2-7, with a tentative D call TRBD1 (6 bases). V was clipped by 4 bases and J by 4 bases, with 14 bases between them. The CDR3 contains 14 residues. Germline V lookup: CDR1 MNHEY, CDR2 SVGEGT. In nucleotides, the CDR3 is TGTGCCAGCAGTTCTCTCTCGACAGGATACGAGCAGTACGTC. Protein product: CASSSLSTGYEQYV.

The chain links TRBV7-3 to TRBJ2-3; 13 bases line up with TRBD2. Germline values: CDR1 SGHTA, CDR2 FQGTGA. The CDR3 consists of 16 residues. V lost 5 bases, J lost 1 base, and 3 bases stayed unmatched. The CDR3 is CASSPGLAGGTDTQYF. In DNA, the CDR3 is TGTGCCAGCAGCCCCGGACTAGCGGGGGGCACAGATACGCAGTATTTT.

This clone was picked up a small number of times. V is TRBV18 and J is TRBJ1-6; TRBD1 agrees at 8 bases. Trimming at V came to 6 bases and at J to 2 bases, leaving 6 bases not matched to a gene. The germline V gene encodes CDR1 KGHSH and CDR2 LQKENI. This CDR3 has 16 residues. In DNA form, the CDR3 reads TGTGCCAGCTCGTCCTACAGGGGGGCCTATAATTCACCCCTCCACTTT. Encoded protein: CASSSYRGAYNSPLHF.

This clone turned up a few times. V and J are TRBV23-1 and TRBJ1-6; TRBD1 matches 8 bases. TRBV23-1 is given ORF status, its function remaining uncertain. The V gene end was trimmed by 10 bases and the J gene end by 6 bases; junction bases not matched to a gene: 11. The CDR3 loop spans 15 amino acids. CDR3: CANNRGWGSNSPLHF. In DNA form, the CDR3 reads TGCGCCAACAACAGGGGGTGGGGGTCTAATTCACCCCTCCACTTT.

V is TRBV3-1 (or the pseudogene TRBV3-2) and J is TRBJ1-1; D perhaps matches TRBD1 (6 bases). The CDR3 consists of 18 residues. Between the trimmed V and J ends, which lost 0 bases and 1 base, there was a span of 18 bases. The germline V gene encodes CDR1 LGHDT and CDR2 YNNKEL (reference sequence). In nucleotides, the CDR3 is TGTGCCAGCAGCCAAGAAATGTGGTGGTCAGGGGAGAACACTGAAGCTTTCTTT. This sequence encodes CASSQEMWWSGENTEAFF.